The 11 T cell receptor beta chains below come from one sample, sequenced in a study of identical twins' blood T cells. One entry per CDR3 protein results from TCRdb running MiXCR on the 5' RACE reads. The sample has 350,000 to 400,000 distinct CDR3 sequences; more than 25% are singletons. Sequences were obtained from PBMCs. The receptors here all came from a woman aged 18 to 49 in good health.

This clonotype occurred a few times. This sequence joins TRBV20-1 and TRBJ1-1; no clear D. This CDR3 spans 14 amino acids. V lost 6 bases to trimming and J lost 8 bases, with 22 bases between them. The germline V gene has CDR1 DFQATT and CDR2 SNEGSKA (reference sequence). In DNA, the CDR3 is TGCAGTGCCTACCGTGCAGGAGCTACCAAGGAAGCTTTCTTT. This gives the protein CSAYRAGATKEAFF.

This chain joins TRBV14 and TRBJ2-5, with 8 bases identical to TRBD2. Germline V CDR1 and CDR2: SGHDN, FVKESK. The CDR3 length is 15 residues. J was trimmed by 5 bases and V by 1 base; bases with no gene match: 6. The CDR3, as DNA: TGTGCCAGCAGCCAAGGGTTGATAGCGGGGGAGACCCAGTACTTC. Translating it yields CASSQGLIAGETQYF.

This clonotype was counted only a few times. The gene calls are TRBV5-1 and TRBJ1-3; D possibly corresponds to TRBD1 (5 bases). Trimming took 4 bases from V and 0 from J, leaving 11 bases between them. CDR1 and CDR2 (germline): SGHRS, YFSETQ. CDR3 size: 15 residues. The CDR3 region has the DNA TGCGCCAGCAGCCTGAGACAGAGCTCTGGAAACACCATATATTTT. It specifies CASSLRQSSGNTIYF.

Comment on this clonotype: Compared with germline, one end of the junction differs, possibly owing to a read error. The chain links TRBV6-1 to TRBJ2-7; 7 positions agree with TRBD1. Germline V gene data show CDR1 as MNHNS and CDR2 as SASEGT. The CDR3 length is 15 residues. This CDR3 reads CASSLGQRSSYEQCF. DNA for the CDR3: TGTGCCAGCAGTCTGGGACAGCGGAGCTCCTACGAGCAGTGCTTC.

This clonotype was detected a few times. The genes are TRBV20-1 and TRBJ1-2; D unclear. This CDR3 spans 12 amino acids. CDR1 DFQATT and CDR2 SNEGSKA come from the germline V gene (reference sequence). V lost 2 bases to trimming and J lost 7 bases, with 11 bases between them. The CDR3 reads CSARFGDGGYTF. Written as DNA, the CDR3 is TGCAGTGCTAGATTCGGGGATGGTGGCTACACCTTC.

This clonotype was counted only a few times. The genes are TRBV6-5 and TRBJ1-1; D is unresolved. The CDR3 extends over 14 amino acids. With 0 bases removed from V and 6 bases from J, the gap between germline ends came to 11 bases. Germline CDR1 is MNHEY and CDR2 is SVGAGI. CDR3 DNA: TGTGCCAGCAGTTACTCGATAGGGCAGCCTGAAGCTTTCTTT. Translated, it gives CASSYSIGQPEAFF.

This clonotype was detected a few times. The V gene is TRBV3-1, the J gene TRBJ1-1; D possibly corresponds to TRBD1 (6 bases). Trimming took 1 base from V and 3 from J, leaving 9 bases between them. The CDR3 extends over 14 amino acids. Germline-derived CDR1 and CDR2 are LGHDT and YNNKEL (reference sequence). Here the CDR3 DNA reads TGTGCCAGCAGCCAAGGGGGGCAGCACACTGAAGCTTTCTTT. It translates to CASSQGGQHTEAFF.

This clonotype was counted once. A read error may account for a junction end that differs from germline. The genes are TRBV7-9 and TRBJ2-3; D gene uncertain. The germline V gene encodes CDR1 SEHNR and CDR2 FQNEAQ (reference sequence). The CDR3 runs to 15 residues. The CDR3 region has the DNA TGTGCCAGTAGCTTACTGGTTAAACATTCAGATACGCAGTATTTT. It codes for CASSLLVKHSDTQYF.

The gene calls are TRBV20-1 and TRBJ1-1; TRBD1 aligns across 7 bases. This CDR3 is 15 amino acids long. With 6 bases clipped from V and 6 bases from J, the junction kept 16 bases outside the gene matches. The germline V gene has CDR1 DFQATT and CDR2 SNEGSKA (reference sequence). The chain's CDR3 is CSAPARGKGLAEAFF. The CDR3, as DNA: TGCAGTGCCCCCGCCAGGGGGAAGGGCTTGGCTGAAGCTTTCTTT.

This clonotype has more than one count but fewer than ten. The rearrangement joins TRBV29-1 to TRBJ1-1; TRBD1 agrees at 11 bases. The V and J ends lost 6 bases and 8 bases, in that order; junction bases with no gene match: 8. Germline CDR1 SQVTM, CDR2 ANQGSEA. The CDR3 loop spans 13 amino acids. CDR3 region: CSVERDRGVEAFF. In DNA, the CDR3 is TGCAGCGTGGAACGGGACAGGGGGGTAGAAGCTTTCTTT.

The rearrangement uses TRBV19 and TRBJ1-1, with TRBD1 as a possible D gene (6 bases). The CDR3 spans 13 residues. CDR1 is LNHDA, CDR2 SQIVND, per germline (reference sequence). V was trimmed by 10 bases and J by 4 bases, leaving 16 bases between them. The CDR3 coding sequence is TGTGCCACCCGGAGGGGGACGGGCACTGAAGCTTTCTTT. As protein: CATRRGTGTEAFF.